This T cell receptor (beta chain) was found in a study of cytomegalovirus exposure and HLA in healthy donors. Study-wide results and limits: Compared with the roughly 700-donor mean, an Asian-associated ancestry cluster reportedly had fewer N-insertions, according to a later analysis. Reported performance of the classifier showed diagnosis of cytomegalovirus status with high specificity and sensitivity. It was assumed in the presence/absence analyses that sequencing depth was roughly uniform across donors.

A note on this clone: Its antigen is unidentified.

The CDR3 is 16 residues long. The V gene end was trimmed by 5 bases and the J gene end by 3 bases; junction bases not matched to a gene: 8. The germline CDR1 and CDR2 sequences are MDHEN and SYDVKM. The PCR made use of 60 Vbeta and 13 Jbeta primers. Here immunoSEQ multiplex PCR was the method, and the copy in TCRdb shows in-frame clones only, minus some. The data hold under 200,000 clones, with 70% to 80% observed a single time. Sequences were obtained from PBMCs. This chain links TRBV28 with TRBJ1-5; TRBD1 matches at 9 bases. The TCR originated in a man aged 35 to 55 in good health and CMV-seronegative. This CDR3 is CASSQSGTGHNQPQHF. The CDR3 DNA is TGTGCCAGCAGTCAATCCGGGACAGGGCACAATCAGCCCCAGCATTTT.